This T cell receptor (beta chain) was captured in a study of OX40 agonist ivuxolimab in advanced cancers. Profiling relied on immunoSEQ multiplex PCR, and the TCRdb table lists in-frame clones only, not all of them. Here the sample spans approximately 30,000 clones, roughly nine tenths being singletons. Germline values: CDR1 MNHEY, CDR2 SMNVEV (reference sequence). Deletions cut 5 bases from V and 2 bases from J, with 9 bases between. There are 13 residues in the CDR3. At cycle 4 day 1, cycle 7 day 1, and baseline, blood was sampled. J is TRBJ2-5 and V is TRBV27; no clear D gene. The sequenced sample was CD4+ or CD8+ T cells sorted from blood, obtained in a trial of the OX40 agonist ivuxolimab. This TCR was recovered from an adult with an advanced solid tumor such as melanoma, head and neck, liver or kidney cancer. The CDR3 is CASSIYKQETQYF. CDR3 bases: TGTGCCAGCAGTATTTACAAGCAAGAGACCCAGTACTTC.